The 16 T cell receptor beta chains given below trace back to one sample, sequenced in a study of T cell responses to AZD1222 COVID-19 vaccine. TCRdb's copy holds only in-frame clones and misses some; the assay was immunoSEQ multiplex PCR. The table lists 180,000 or so clones, around nine tenths of them singletons, with more than 25% in the top ten. This specimen was peripheral blood, taken 28 days after the second AZD1222 dose. The origin of the receptors is an adult who received the AZD1222 COVID-19 vaccine.

The chain uses TRBV7-3 and TRBJ2-7, with D tentatively TRBD1 (6 bases). The CDR3 extends over 15 amino acids. Trimming removed 1 base from V and 1 base from J, with 11 bases in between. The germline gives CDR1 SGHTA, CDR2 FQGTGA. The CDR3 reads CASSLRAGESYEQYF. CDR3 in DNA: TGTGCCAGCAGCTTAAGGGCAGGGGAGTCCTACGAGCAGTACTTC.

The chain employs TRBV18 and TRBJ2-2, with unresolved D. The CDR3 loop spans 15 amino acids. V gave up 1 base and J gave up 0 bases, with 6 bases separating them. CDR1 KGHSH and CDR2 LQKENI come from the germline V gene. The DNA of the CDR3 is TGTGCCAGCTCACCACGACGACCGAACACCGGGGAGCTGTTTTTT. Its translation is CASSPRRPNTGELFF. The full variable domain, its missing parts supplied by reference TRBV18 and TRBJ2-2, is NAGVMQNPRHLVRRRGQEARLRCSPMKGHSHVYWYRQLPEEGLKFMVYLQKENIIDESGMPKERFSAEFPKEGPSILRIQQVVRGDSAAYFCASSPRRPNTGELFFGEGSRLTVL.

This clone appeared a single time. This chain joins TRBV4-1 and TRBJ1-4; TRBD1 is a possible D gene (5 bases). Germline assignment: CDR1 MGHRA and CDR2 YSYEKL. The CDR3 is 15 amino acids. V shed 4 bases and J shed 0 bases, with 9 bases lying between them. This CDR3 reads CASSRETATNEKLFF. The CDR3 region has the DNA TGCGCCAGCAGCCGAGAGACAGCAACTAATGAAAAACTGTTTTTT.

The chain carries TRBV5-4 and TRBJ2-1, with 9 bases identical to TRBD2. Germline V gene data show CDR1 as SGHNT and CDR2 as YYREEE (reference sequence). V lost 4 bases, J lost 7 bases, and 9 bases stayed unmatched. The CDR3 has 15 amino acids. The CDR3 loop is CASSPAGGIWNEQFF. CDR3 bases: TGTGCCAGCAGCCCCGCGGGGGGGATTTGGAATGAGCAGTTCTTC.

This chain uses TRBV4-3 with TRBJ2-1; 9 nucleotides line up with TRBD2. V was pared by 0 bases and J by 8 bases, with 11 bases of the junction left unmatched. Looked up from germline, CDR1 is LGHNA and CDR2 is YSLEER. CDR3 length: 17 amino acids. The CDR3 coding sequence is TGCGCCAGCAGCCAAGATTGGGCGGGACTAGCATCGGATGAGCAGTTCTTC. Its translation is CASSQDWAGLASDEQFF.

The rearrangement links TRBV5-1 to TRBJ2-1, with TRBD1 matching over 7 bases. The CDR3 is 15 amino acids. Germline values: CDR1 SGHRS, CDR2 YFSETQ. With V trimmed by 3 bases and J by 4 bases, 7 bases remained unmatched. The CDR3 spells CASSWDRNRYNEQFF. The DNA for the CDR3 is TGCGCCAGCAGCTGGGACAGAAATAGATACAATGAGCAGTTCTTC.

The rearrangement uses TRBV28 and TRBJ2-3, with 9 bases matching TRBD1. The J segment lost 6 bases and the V segment lost 5 bases, leaving 9 bases of the junction unmatched. This CDR3 comprises 15 residues. Germline V gene sequence: CDR1 MDHEN, CDR2 SYDVKM. CDR3 nucleotide sequence: TGTGCCAGCAGTGCAAACAGGGGGCGCCAGGATACGCAGTATTTT. Amino acid sequence: CASSANRGRQDTQYF. The whole variable domain, filled in from reference TRBV28 and TRBJ2-3, reads DVKVTQSSRYLVKRTGEKVFLECVQDMDHENMFWYRQDPGLGLRLIYFSYDVKMKEKGDIPEGYSVSREKKERFSLILESASTNQTSMYLCASSANRGRQDTQYFGPGTRLTVL.

The chain uses TRBV7-3 and TRBJ2-2, with TRBD2 identical over 10 bases. This CDR3 comprises 16 residues. Germline CDR1 reads SGHTA; CDR2 reads FQGTGA. Trimming cost V 6 bases and J 0 bases; bases outside gene matches: 4. This CDR3 reads CASRSTSGANTGELFF. In nucleotides, the CDR3 is TGTGCCAGCAGGTCAACTAGCGGGGCGAACACCGGGGAGCTGTTTTTT.

This rearrangement joins TRBV4-3 to TRBJ2-1; D unresolved. V lost 0 bases and J 0 bases, leaving 12 bases between the germline ends. The CDR3 covers 17 residues. Germline CDR1 is LGHNA and CDR2 is YSLEER. For the CDR3, the DNA is TGCGCCAGCAGCCAAGATCCCGACTTAAACTCCTACAATGAGCAGTTCTTC. Its protein is CASSQDPDLNSYNEQFF.

This clone was observed a handful of times. This CDR3 is CASDGTGTSGYYEQYF. DNA for the CDR3: TGTGCCAGCGATGGGACCGGGACTAGCGGGTACTACGAGCAGTACTTC. J is TRBJ2-7 and V is TRBV2, with TRBD2 identical over 12 bases. Germline CDR1 SNHLY, CDR2 FYNNEI. The trim removed 8 bases at V and 3 bases at J, leaving 11 bases unmatched. The CDR3 consists of 16 residues.

J is TRBJ1-1 and V is TRBV10-3; D remains unclear. Trimming stripped 0 bases from V and 1 base from J, with 9 bases between. The germline V gene has CDR1 ENHRY and CDR2 SYGVKD. This CDR3 region has 15 residues. The CDR3 loop is CAISESRGTNTEAFF. The CDR3 DNA reads TGTGCCATCAGTGAGTCAAGAGGAACGAACACTGAAGCTTTCTTT.

This clone has just one count. The gene calls are TRBV27 and TRBJ1-2, with 9 bases matching TRBD1. The V gene's germline CDR1 is MNHEY and CDR2 SMNVEV (reference sequence). V was clipped by 6 bases and J by 4 bases; unmatched bases: 21. The CDR3 length is 19 residues. The CDR3 loop reads CASRSNTGGATLTPYGYTF. CDR3 DNA sequence: TGTGCCAGCAGATCTAATACAGGGGGCGCAACGCTGACGCCCTATGGCTACACCTTC.

This clone was observed once. The chain is built from TRBV18 and TRBJ1-5, with 7 bases matching TRBD1. J gave up 7 bases and V 1 base, and 10 bases lay outside the gene matches. Germline assignment: CDR1 KGHSH and CDR2 LQKENI. The CDR3 has 16 residues. The CDR3, as DNA: TGTGCCAGCTCACCACGGCAGGGGGGCTCTTGGCAGCCCCAGCATTTT. It translates to CASSPRQGGSWQPQHF.

V usage is TRBV7-3 and J usage is TRBJ2-1; 7 nucleotides match TRBD1. The CDR3 sequence is 16 residues long. Per the germline V gene, CDR1 is SGHTA and CDR2 is FQGTGA. The junction had 13 bases not matched to a gene; V was cut back by 4 bases and J by 7 bases. DNA of the CDR3: TGTGCCAGCAGCTCCTCGGACAGGTCCAAGGGGAATGAGCAGTTCTTC. It translates to CASSSSDRSKGNEQFF.

The sample holds a few counts of this clone. The chain uses TRBV12-3 or TRBV12-4 and TRBJ2-7; 9 nucleotides match TRBD1. V gave up 3 bases and J gave up 10 bases; unmatched junction bases: 4. This CDR3 is 12 amino acids long. The CDR3 region has the DNA TGTGCCAGCAGTTTCCGGACAGGGGAACAGTACTTC. Protein: CASSFRTGEQYF.

As regards this clone: This sample also contains other DNA sequences that code for the same CDR3. V and J are TRBV4-2 and TRBJ2-7; D perhaps matches TRBD1 (5 bases). V lost 0 bases and J 3 bases, leaving 6 bases between the germline ends. The germline CDR1 and CDR2 sequences are LGHNA and YNFKEQ. CDR3 length equals 13 residues. This chain's CDR3 is CASSQERGYEQYF. The CDR3 DNA reads as TGTGCCAGCAGCCAAGAAAGGGGCTACGAGCAGTACTTC.